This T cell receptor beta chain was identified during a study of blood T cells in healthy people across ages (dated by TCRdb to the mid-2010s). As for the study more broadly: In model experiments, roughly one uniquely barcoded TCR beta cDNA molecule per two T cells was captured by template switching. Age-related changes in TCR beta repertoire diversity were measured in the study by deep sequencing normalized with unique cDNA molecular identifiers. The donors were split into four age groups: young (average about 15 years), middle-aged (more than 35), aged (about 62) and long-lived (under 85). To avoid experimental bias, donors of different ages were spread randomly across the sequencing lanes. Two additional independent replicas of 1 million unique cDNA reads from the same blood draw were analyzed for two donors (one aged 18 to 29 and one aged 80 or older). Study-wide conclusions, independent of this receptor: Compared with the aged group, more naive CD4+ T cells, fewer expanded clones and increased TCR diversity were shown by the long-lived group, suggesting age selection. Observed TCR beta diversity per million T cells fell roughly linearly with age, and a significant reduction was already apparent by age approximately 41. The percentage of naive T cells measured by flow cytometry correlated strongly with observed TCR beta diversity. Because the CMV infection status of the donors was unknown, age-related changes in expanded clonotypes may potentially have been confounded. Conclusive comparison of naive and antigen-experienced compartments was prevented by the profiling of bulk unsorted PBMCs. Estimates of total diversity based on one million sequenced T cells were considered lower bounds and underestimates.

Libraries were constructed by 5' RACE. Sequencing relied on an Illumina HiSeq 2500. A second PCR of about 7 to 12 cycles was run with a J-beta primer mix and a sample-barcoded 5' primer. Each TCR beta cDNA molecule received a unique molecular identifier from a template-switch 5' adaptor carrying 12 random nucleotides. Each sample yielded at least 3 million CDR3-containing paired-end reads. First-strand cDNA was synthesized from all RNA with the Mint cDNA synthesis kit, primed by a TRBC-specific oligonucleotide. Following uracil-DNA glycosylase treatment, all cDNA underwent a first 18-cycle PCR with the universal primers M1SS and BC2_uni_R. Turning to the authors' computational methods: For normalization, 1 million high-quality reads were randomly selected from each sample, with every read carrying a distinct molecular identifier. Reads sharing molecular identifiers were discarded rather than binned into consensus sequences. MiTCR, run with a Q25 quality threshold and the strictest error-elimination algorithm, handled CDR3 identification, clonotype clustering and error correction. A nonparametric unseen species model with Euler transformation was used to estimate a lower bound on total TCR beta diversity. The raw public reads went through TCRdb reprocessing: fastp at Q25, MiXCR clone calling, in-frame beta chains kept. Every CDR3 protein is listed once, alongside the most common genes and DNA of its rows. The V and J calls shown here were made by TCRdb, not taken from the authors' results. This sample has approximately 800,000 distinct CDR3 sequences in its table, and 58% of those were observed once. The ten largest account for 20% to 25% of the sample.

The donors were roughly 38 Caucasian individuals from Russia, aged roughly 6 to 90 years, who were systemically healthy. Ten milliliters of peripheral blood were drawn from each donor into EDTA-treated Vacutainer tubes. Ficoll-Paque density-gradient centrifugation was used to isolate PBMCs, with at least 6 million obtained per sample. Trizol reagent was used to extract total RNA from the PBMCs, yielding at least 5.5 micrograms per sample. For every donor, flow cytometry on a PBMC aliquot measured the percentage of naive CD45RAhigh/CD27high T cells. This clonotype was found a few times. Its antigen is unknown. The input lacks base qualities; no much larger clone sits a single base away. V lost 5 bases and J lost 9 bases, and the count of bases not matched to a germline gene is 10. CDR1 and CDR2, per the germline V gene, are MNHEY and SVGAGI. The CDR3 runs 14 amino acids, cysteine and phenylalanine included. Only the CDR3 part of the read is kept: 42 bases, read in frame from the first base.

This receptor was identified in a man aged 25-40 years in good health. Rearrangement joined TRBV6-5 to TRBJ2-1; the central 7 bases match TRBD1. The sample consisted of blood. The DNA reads TGTGCCAGCAGTCCCGGGACAGCAGGGGGTGAGCAGTTCTTC. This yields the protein CASSPGTAGGEQFF.